The rows below give T cell receptor beta chains drawn from one sample of a study of T cell repertoires in cytomegalovirus infection. TCRdb recomputed calls from the reads with MiXCR, one row per CDR3 protein. The table includes under 600,000 distinct CDR3 sequences, about 15% detected once. Specimen: CD8+ T cells from PBMCs. The receptor source for this set is a human donor in good health (CMV status not recorded). Some clones in this sample may be carry-over from other donors' samples. CDR3s include the opening cysteine and the closing phenylalanine or tryptophan.

TRBV11-2	17	TRBJ1-4	CASSPHHGTGGDEKLFF
TRBV20-1	13	TRBJ1-2	CSARDRSSYGYTF
TRBV5-6	14	TRBJ2-7	CASRTGAGSYEQYF
TRBV5-1	18	TRBJ2-6	CASSSPGTGSSGANVLTF
TRBV4-2	15	TRBJ1-6	CASSQGGGGFSPLHF
TRBV29-1	14	TRBJ1-1	CSVDPGQGTTEAFF
TRBV6-6	14	TRBJ2-7	CASSYSDTGYEQYF
TRBV29-1	13	TRBJ1-2	CSVRQGGDYGYTF
TRBV6-1	13	TRBJ1-2	CASVKDRGFGYTF
TRBV4-1	15	TRBJ2-2	CASSQDRLGAGELFF
TRBV6-5	15	TRBJ1-1	CASSYSRGLDTEAFF
TRBV7-8	17	TRBJ1-1	CASSEYGTAINYTEAFF
TRBV7-9	12	TRBJ2-1	CASSGWYNEQFF